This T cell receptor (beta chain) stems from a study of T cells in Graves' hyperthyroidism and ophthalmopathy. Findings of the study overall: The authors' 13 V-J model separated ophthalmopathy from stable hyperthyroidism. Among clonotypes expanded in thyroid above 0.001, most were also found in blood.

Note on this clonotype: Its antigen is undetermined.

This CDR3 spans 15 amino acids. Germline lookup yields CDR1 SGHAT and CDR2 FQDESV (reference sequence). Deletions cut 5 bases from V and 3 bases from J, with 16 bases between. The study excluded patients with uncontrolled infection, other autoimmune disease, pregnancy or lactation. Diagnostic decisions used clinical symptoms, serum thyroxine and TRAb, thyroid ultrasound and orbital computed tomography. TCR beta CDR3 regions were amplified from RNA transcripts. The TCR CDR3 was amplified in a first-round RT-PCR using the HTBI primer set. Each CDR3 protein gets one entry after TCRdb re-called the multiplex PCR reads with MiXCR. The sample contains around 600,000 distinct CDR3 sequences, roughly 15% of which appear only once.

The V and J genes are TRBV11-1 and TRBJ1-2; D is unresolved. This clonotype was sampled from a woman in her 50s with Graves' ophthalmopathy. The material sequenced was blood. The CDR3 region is CASSATDGNYYGYTF. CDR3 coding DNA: TGTGCCAGCAGCGCAACCGATGGGAACTACTATGGCTACACCTTC.